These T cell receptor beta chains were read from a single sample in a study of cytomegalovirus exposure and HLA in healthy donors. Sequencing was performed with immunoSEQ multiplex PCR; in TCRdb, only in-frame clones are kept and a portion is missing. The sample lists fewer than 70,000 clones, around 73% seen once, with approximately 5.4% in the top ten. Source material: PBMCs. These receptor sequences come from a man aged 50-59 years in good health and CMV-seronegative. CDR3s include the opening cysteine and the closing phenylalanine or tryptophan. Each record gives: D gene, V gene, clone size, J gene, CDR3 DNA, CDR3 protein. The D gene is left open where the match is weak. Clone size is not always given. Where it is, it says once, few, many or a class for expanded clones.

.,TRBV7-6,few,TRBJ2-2,TGTGCCAGCAGCCGCGAGGGGCGGGAAGGGGAGCTGTTTTTT,CASSREGREGELFF
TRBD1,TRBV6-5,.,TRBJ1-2,TGTGCCAGCAGTTACTCGGGACAGGGGCTAACTGATGGCTACACCTTC,CASSYSGQGLTDGYTF
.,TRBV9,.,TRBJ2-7,TGTGCCAGCAGCGTAGGCGTGGGGGGGCTAAGCTACGAGCAGTACTTC,CASSVGVGGLSYEQYF
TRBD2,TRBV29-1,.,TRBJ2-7,TGCAGCGTTGCGGGAGGGACTAGCGGATCCTACGAGCAGTACTTC,CSVAGGTSGSYEQYF
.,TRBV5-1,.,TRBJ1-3,TGCGCCAGCAGCTTAAGGGGCTCTGGAAACACCATATATTTT,CASSLRGSGNTIYF
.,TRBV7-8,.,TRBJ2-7,TGTGCCAGCAGCTTAGATTGGGGGGACAGCCACGAGCAGTACTTC,CASSLDWGDSHEQYF
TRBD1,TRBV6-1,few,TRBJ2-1,TGTGCCAGCAGTGCCTGGACAGGGGCTAATGAGCAGTTCTTC,CASSAWTGANEQFF
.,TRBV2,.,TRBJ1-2,TGTGCCAGCAGTGAACGGTGGGGCTACACCTTC,CASSERWGYTF
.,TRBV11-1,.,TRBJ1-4,TGTGCCAGCAGCAACTCATTGAGAGGGGGGGCGGAACTGTTTTTT,CASSNSLRGGAELFF
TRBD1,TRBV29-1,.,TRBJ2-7,TGCAGCGTTCGAGGACAGGGCAACGAGCAGTACTTC,CSVRGQGNEQYF
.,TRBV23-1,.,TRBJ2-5,TGCGCCAGCAGTCAATCCTTGGAGGCCCAGTACTTC,CASSQSLEAQYF
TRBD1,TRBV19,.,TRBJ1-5,TGTGCCAGTAGTATAGGAGGGACAGATGGTCAGCCCCAGCATTTT,CASSIGGTDGQPQHF
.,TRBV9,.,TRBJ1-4,TGTGCCAGCAGCGCGTTCGGGGGGCGAGAACTGTTTTTT,CASSAFGGRELFF
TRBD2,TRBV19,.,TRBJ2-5,TGTGCCAGTAGTATCCCGGGGGGAGCGGGGTTGGTCCAGTACTTC,CASSIPGGAGLVQYF
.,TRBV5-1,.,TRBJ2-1,TGCGCCAGCAGCTTGGAACTTTCAAGCTCCTACAATGAGCAGTTCTTC,CASSLELSSSYNEQFF
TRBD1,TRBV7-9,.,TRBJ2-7,TGTGCCAGCAACCCGACAGGGACCTCCTACGAGCAGTACTTC,CASNPTGTSYEQYF
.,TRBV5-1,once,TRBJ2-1,TGCGCCAGCAGCTTTGGCGGAAACAATGAGCAGTTCTTC,CASSFGGNNEQFF
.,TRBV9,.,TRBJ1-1,TGTGCCAGCAGCGTAGCTCCGAACACTGAAGCTTTCTTT,CASSVAPNTEAFF
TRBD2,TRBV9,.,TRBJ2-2,TGTGCCAGCAGCGTAGGGGCTAGCGGGGCCGGGGAGCTGTTTTTT,CASSVGASGAGELFF
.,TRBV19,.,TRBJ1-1,TGTGCCAGTAGTCCGGCGGGGGGGGCTGGGAACACTGAAGCTTTCTTT,CASSPAGGAGNTEAFF
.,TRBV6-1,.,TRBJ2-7,TGTGCCAGCAGTGCAGGGGGGAATCACGAGCAGTACTTC,CASSAGGNHEQYF
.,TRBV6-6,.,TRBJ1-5,TGTGCCAGCAAACCCTATAGCAATCAGCCCCAGCATTTT,CASKPYSNQPQHF
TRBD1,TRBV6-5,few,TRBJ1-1,TGTGCCAGCCTCCGGGACAGGGCTACCACTGAAGCTTTCTTT,CASLRDRATTEAFF
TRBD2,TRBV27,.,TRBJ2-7,TGTGCCAGCGAGCGGGGGGGCGAGCAGTACTTC,CASERGGEQYF
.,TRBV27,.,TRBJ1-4,TGTGCCAGCAGCCCCTCGGCAGGGTCTTATTTTGAAAAACTGTTTTTT,CASSPSAGSYFEKLFF
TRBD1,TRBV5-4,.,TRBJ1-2,TGTGCCAGCAGCTTCAAGGGTCGGACAGGGGGGGGCTATGGCTACACCTTC,CASSFKGRTGGGYGYTF
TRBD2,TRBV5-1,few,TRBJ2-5,TGCGCCAGCAGCCCGGGGGGGGTCGTAGAGACCCAGTACTTC,CASSPGGVVETQYF
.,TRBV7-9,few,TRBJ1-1,TGTGCCAGCAGCTTGGCGGGTAACCCAATGGGAGCTTTCTTT,CASSLAGNPMGAFF
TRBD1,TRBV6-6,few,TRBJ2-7,TGTGCCAGCAGAGCGGGACAGGGTGCCTACGAGCAGTACTTC,CASRAGQGAYEQYF